One and the same sample provided the 31 T cell receptor beta chains below, sequenced in a study of molecular identifiers for immune sequencing clone quantification. TCRdb re-called the PCR reads through MiXCR, storing one row per CDR3 protein. The sample includes some 590,000 distinct CDR3 sequences, roughly 25% of them seen just once. Material: naive CD8+ T cells from blood, with Jurkat cell RNA spiked in. Subset defined: FACS-sorted CD8+CD4-CCR7+CD45RA+ naive T cells. These receptors originate from a human donor in good health. Some libraries in this study had Jurkat cell RNA spiked in.

The chain is built from TRBV7-9 and TRBJ2-2; weak D call: TRBD2 (6 bases). The V end was cut by 8 bases, the J end by 0 bases, with 19 bases between. The CDR3 is 17 amino acids. Germline lookup yields CDR1 SEHNR and CDR2 FQNEAQ (reference sequence). CDR3 amino acids: CASLAYGDFSNTGELFF. In DNA, the CDR3 is TGTGCCAGCCTGGCTTATGGGGACTTTTCGAACACCGGGGAGCTGTTTTTT.

Ten or more counts support this clonotype. The CDR3 is CSVSGTPYEQYF. The CDR3 bases are TGCAGCGTTTCCGGGACGCCCTACGAGCAGTACTTC. The chain couples TRBV29-1 to TRBJ2-7; possibly TRBD1 or TRBD2 for D (5 bases each). CDR3 length: 12 amino acids. With 5 bases removed from V and 2 bases from J, the gap between germline ends came to 10 bases. Germline V gene data show CDR1 as SQVTM and CDR2 as ANQGSEA.

This clonotype was recorded a few times. This sequence joins TRBV6-2 or TRBV6-3 and TRBJ2-5, with D possibly being TRBD1 or TRBD2 (5 bases each). The length of the CDR3 is 13 residues. V lost 5 bases and J 7 bases, leaving 14 bases between the germline ends. Germline values: CDR1 MNHEY, CDR2 SVGEGT. The CDR3 DNA sequence: TGTGCCAGCAGTCTGGGACCGCACGGGACCCAGTACTTC. Its protein is CASSLGPHGTQYF.

This chain links TRBV6-2 or TRBV6-3 with TRBJ2-1; 12 bases map to TRBD2. With V trimmed by 5 bases and J by 1 base, 15 bases remained unmatched. CDR3 length equals 20 residues. Germline V gives CDR1 MNHEY, CDR2 SVGEGT. The CDR3 nucleotides are TGTGCCAGCAGTGGCGAGACTAGCGGGAGTTGGTTTAGTTCCTACAATGAGCAGTTCTTC. Its protein is CASSGETSGSWFSSYNEQFF.

The gene calls are TRBV29-1 and TRBJ2-7; possible D gene TRBD2, 5 bases. CDR1 and CDR2 from the germline V gene are SQVTM and ANQGSEA. The ends were cut back, 0 bases at V and 0 bases at J, with 15 bases in the middle. The CDR3 length is 16 residues. The CDR3 DNA is TGCAGCGTTGAAGATCGGGGTTTGAGGAGCTCCTACGAGCAGTACTTC. This encodes CSVEDRGLRSSYEQYF.

This clonotype was recorded at least ten times. The V call is TRBV6-5, the J call TRBJ2-2; D is undetermined. The CDR3 loop spans 14 amino acids. CDR1 MNHEY and CDR2 SVGAGI come from the germline V gene. V lost 1 base and J lost 0, with 3 bases in between. The CDR3 sequence is CASSYYANTGELFF. CDR3 coding DNA: TGTGCCAGCAGTTACTATGCGAACACCGGGGAGCTGTTTTTT.

The rearrangement links TRBV20-1 to TRBJ1-2; D not resolved. Germline V gene data show CDR1 as DFQATT and CDR2 as SNEGSKA (reference sequence). This CDR3 has 15 amino acids. Deletions cut 1 base from V and 0 bases from J, with 12 bases between. The CDR3 reads CSARVYSEANYGYTF. The DNA of the CDR3 is TGCAGTGCTAGAGTCTACAGCGAAGCTAACTATGGCTACACCTTC.

The table lists this clonotype with a few counts. The J gene is TRBJ2-7, the V gene TRBV28; 12 bases match TRBD2. V shed 3 bases, J shed 4 bases, and the junction held 10 bases outside the gene matches. The germline V gene has CDR1 MDHEN and CDR2 SYDVKM. The CDR3 covers 17 residues. DNA of the CDR3: TGTGCCAGCAGTTTTTCCCGGACTAGCGGGGAGATTTACGAGCAGTACTTC. Translating it yields CASSFSRTSGEIYEQYF.

This chain links TRBV15 with TRBJ2-3; 13 bases are shared with TRBD2. V was clipped by 0 bases and J by 6 bases; unmatched bases: 6. The germline V gene has CDR1 LNHNV and CDR2 YYDKDF (reference sequence). The CDR3 consists of 17 residues. CDR3 coding DNA: TGTGCCACCAGCAGAGATCTGGGACTAGCGGGAAGGGATACGCAGTATTTT. Its protein is CATSRDLGLAGRDTQYF.

This chain connects TRBV15 to TRBJ2-2; TRBD1 agrees at 8 bases. CDR1 and CDR2 (germline): LNHNV, YYDKDF (reference sequence). V lost 5 bases to trimming and J lost 5 bases; unmatched junction nucleotides: 7. The CDR3 has 15 residues. CDR3 region: CATSPDRGWTGELFF. The DNA for the CDR3 is TGTGCCACCAGCCCCGACAGGGGTTGGACCGGGGAGCTGTTTTTT.

Comments on this clonotype: Possible read error: a much larger clone is one base away. Since no conserved phenylalanine or tryptophan closes the CDR3, a read error is the likely cause. This rearrangement joins TRBV2 to TRBJ1-1; D gene uncertain. CDR3 size: 11 residues. The V and J ends lost 8 bases and 0 bases respectively, with 4 bases between them. Germline V gives CDR1 SNHLY, CDR2 FYNNEI. CDR3 region: CASYLNTEAFS. The CDR3 DNA reads TGTGCCAGCTATCTGAACACTGAAGCTTTCTCT.

About this clonotype: This likely comes from a read error, as the CDR3 has no conserved phenylalanine or tryptophan at its end. Here the CDR3 DNA reads TGTGCCAGCAGCCCGGCTGGACCAGCGGTTAATTACGAGCAGTACTTA. Translation: CASSPAGPAVNYEQYL. V usage is TRBV7-2 and J usage is TRBJ2-7; a weak D match, TRBD2 (5 bases). This CDR3 is 16 amino acids long. Per the germline V gene, CDR1 is SGHTA and CDR2 is FQGNSA. The V end was cut by 5 bases, the J end by 4 bases, with 21 bases between.

The chain couples TRBV12-3 or TRBV12-4 to TRBJ2-3; perhaps D is TRBD1 or TRBD2 (5 bases each). This CDR3 region has 15 residues. V lost 7 bases and J lost 1, with 15 bases in between. For the CDR3, the DNA is TGTGCCAGCACCCCGGTGGGACCTGGCACAGATACGCAGTATTTT. It is translated as CASTPVGPGTDTQYF.

This clonotype was seen a handful of times. The chain uses TRBV5-1 and TRBJ2-1; D possibly corresponds to TRBD1 (5 bases). Germline V gene sequence: CDR1 SGHRS, CDR2 YFSETQ. V was shortened by 3 bases and J by 0 bases, with 13 bases between the two germline ends. The CDR3 has 16 residues. This CDR3 reads CASSWRQSGSYNEQFF. The CDR3 nucleotides read TGCGCCAGCAGCTGGAGACAGTCCGGCTCCTACAATGAGCAGTTCTTC. Together with reference TRBV5-1 and TRBJ2-1, the CDR3 gives the full variable domain: KAGVTQTPRYLIKTRGQQVTLSCSPISGHRSVSWYQQTPGQGLQFLFEYFSETQRNKGNFPGRFSGRQFSNSRSEMNVSTLELGDSALYLCASSWRQSGSYNEQFFGPGTRLTVL.

In regard to this clonotype: The CDR3 ends on some other residue instead of the conserved phenylalanine or tryptophan, so this is likely a read error. The rearrangement joins TRBV6-1 to TRBJ1-5; no clear D gene. CDR1 and CDR2 (germline): MNHNS, SASEGT. Trimming removed 2 bases from V and 1 base from J, with 3 bases in between. The CDR3 spans 13 residues. The CDR3 sequence: CASSEWSNQPQHL. As DNA, the CDR3 is TGTGCCAGCAGTGAATGGAGCAATCAGCCCCAGCATCTT.

This clonotype has a count of ten or more. The chain couples TRBV13 to TRBJ1-1; possibly TRBD1 for D (6 bases). CDR1 and CDR2 from the germline V gene are PRHDT and FYEKMQ (reference sequence). V lost 5 bases and J lost 3, with 13 bases in between. CDR3 length equals 14 residues. As DNA, the CDR3 is TGTGCCAGCAGCGCCTATTACAGGGACACTGAAGCTTTCTTT. It codes for CASSAYYRDTEAFF.

The chain uses TRBV27 and TRBJ1-2; TRBD1 is a possible D gene (6 bases). From germline, CDR1 is MNHEY and CDR2 SMNVEV (reference sequence). With 2 bases removed from V and 4 bases from J, the gap between germline ends came to 14 bases. The CDR3 contains 15 residues. CDR3 in DNA: TGTGCCAGCAGTTTAGAACAGGGAGGCCTCTATGGCTACACCTTC. Protein product: CASSLEQGGLYGYTF.

In its sample, this clonotype was seen many times. CDR3: CTSTGAGETQYF. Here the CDR3 DNA reads TGCACCTCGACAGGGGCAGGAGAGACCCAGTACTTC. This rearrangement joins TRBV29-1 to TRBJ2-5, with 8 bases that match TRBD1. The CDR3 extends over 12 amino acids. The germline V gene encodes CDR1 SQVTM and CDR2 ANQGSEA.

As regards this clonotype: Sequence at one end of the junction differs from germline and may be a read error. The chain is built from TRBV2 and TRBJ2-3; 7 nucleotides match TRBD1. Germline CDR1 SNHLY, CDR2 FYNNEI. The CDR3 contains 14 residues. Written as DNA, the CDR3 is TGTGCCAGCGAAGACAGGGTTAACACAGATACGCAATATTTT. Its protein product is CASEDRVNTDTQYF.

Comment on this clonotype: An end of the junction does not agree with germline; a read error may underlie this. The CDR3 sequence: CVSSPSYEQYF. In nucleotides, the CDR3 is TGTGTCAGCTCACCCTCTTACGAGCAGTACTTC. The V call is TRBV18, the J call TRBJ2-7; D call uncertain. CDR1 KGHSH and CDR2 LQKENI come from the germline V gene. This CDR3 is 11 amino acids long.

Only a few counts were recorded for this clonotype. This chain connects TRBV20-1 to TRBJ2-3, with 10 positions matching TRBD2. Germline-derived CDR1 and CDR2 are DFQATT and SNEGSKA (reference sequence). This CDR3 has 18 residues. V lost 0 bases to trimming and J lost 0 bases; unmatched junction nucleotides: 9. The CDR3 spells CSARDQRLAGTSTDTQYF. DNA of the CDR3: TGCAGTGCTAGAGATCAGAGACTAGCGGGCACAAGCACAGATACGCAGTATTTT.

Many counts were recorded for this clonotype. This chain connects TRBV11-2 to TRBJ2-5, with TRBD1 matching over 9 bases. The CDR3 sequence is 14 residues long. V shed 4 bases and J 3 bases; nucleotides not matched to a gene: 3. Germline V gives CDR1 SGHAT, CDR2 FQNNGV. The CDR3 sequence: CASSWTGAEETQYF. In DNA, the CDR3 is TGTGCCAGCAGCTGGACAGGGGCCGAAGAGACCCAGTACTTC.

This clonotype came up a few times. The chain is built from TRBV13 and TRBJ2-7; D possibly matches TRBD1 or TRBD2 (5 bases each). V lost 5 bases, J lost 5 bases, and 16 bases lay in between. Germline V CDR1 and CDR2: PRHDT, FYEKMQ (reference sequence). The CDR3 length is 14 residues. The CDR3 sequence: CASSPGTSPHEQYF. In DNA form, the CDR3 reads TGTGCCAGCAGCCCAGGGACCAGCCCCCACGAGCAGTACTTC.

This clonotype was recorded a few times. The chain joins TRBV27 to TRBJ2-1, with 13 bases aligning to TRBD2. The J segment lost 8 bases and the V segment lost 5 bases, leaving 9 bases of the junction unmatched. This CDR3 contains 16 residues. Germline loops: CDR1 MNHEY, CDR2 SMNVEV (reference sequence). The CDR3 sequence is CASSLETSGRRDEQFF. In DNA form, the CDR3 reads TGTGCCAGCAGTCTTGAGACTAGCGGGAGGCGGGATGAGCAGTTCTTC.

The V and J genes are TRBV10-3 and TRBJ1-1; 7 bases match TRBD1. The J segment lost 3 bases and the V segment lost 4 bases, leaving 8 bases of the junction unmatched. Germline lookup yields CDR1 ENHRY and CDR2 SYGVKD. The CDR3 runs to 15 residues. The CDR3 DNA sequence: TGTGCCATCAGTGCAGTGGGGCAGGGGGACACTGAAGCTTTCTTT. The encoded protein is CAISAVGQGDTEAFF.

This clonotype has only a few counts. The V and J genes are TRBV6-2 or TRBV6-3 and TRBJ2-3; perhaps D is TRBD1 or TRBD2 (5 bases each). This CDR3 has 14 amino acids. Germline CDR1 MNHEY, CDR2 SVGEGT. Deletions cut 6 bases from V and 0 bases from J, with 10 bases between. The CDR3 DNA reads TGTGCCAGCAGCCGCCGGGACAGCACAGATACGCAGTATTTT. It translates to CASSRRDSTDTQYF.

As to this clonotype: A junction end diverges from the germline sequence, so it may reflect a read error. CDR3 residues: CASSESSRNQEAQYF. CDR3 nucleotide sequence: TGCGCCAGCAGTGAGTCGAGTAGGAACCAAGAGGCCCAGTACTTC. The chain recombines TRBV10-1 with TRBJ2-5; D uncertain. The CDR3 is made up of 15 amino acids. Germline V gene data show CDR1 as WNHNN and CDR2 as SYGVQD (reference sequence).

This clonotype was detected only a few times. The CDR3 DNA reads as TGTGCCAGTAGTTTTACCGGGACGAAAGAGACCCAGTACTTC. Amino acids: CASSFTGTKETQYF. V gene TRBV19 combines with J gene TRBJ2-5; D is possibly TRBD1 or TRBD2 (5 bases each). The germline gives CDR1 LNHDA, CDR2 SQIVND (reference sequence). This CDR3 is 14 amino acids long. With 5 bases removed from V and 3 bases from J, the gap between germline ends came to 13 bases.

This clonotype came up a few times. The J gene is TRBJ2-1, the V gene TRBV6-6; D is ambiguous. The CDR3 covers 13 residues. Looked up from germline, CDR1 is MNHNY and CDR2 is SVGAGI (reference sequence). V was cut by 2 bases and J by 5 bases, with 7 bases left in between. The CDR3 protein is CASSYTYNNEQFF. CDR3 coding DNA: TGTGCCAGCAGTTACACCTACAACAATGAGCAGTTCTTC.

This clonotype was counted between two and nine times. The gene calls are TRBV28 and TRBJ2-2; 7 bases are shared with TRBD2. The CDR3 is 14 amino acids. The germline V gene encodes CDR1 MDHEN and CDR2 SYDVKM. With V trimmed by 7 bases and J by 4 bases, 6 bases remained unmatched. The CDR3 loop reads CASNWGGPTGELFF. CDR3 in DNA: TGTGCCAGCAATTGGGGAGGGCCCACCGGGGAGCTGTTTTTT.

The chain is built from TRBV6-6 and TRBJ1-1; no reliable D call. Germline V gives CDR1 MNHNY, CDR2 SVGAGI (reference sequence). The V and J ends lost 6 bases and 7 bases respectively, with 9 bases between them. The CDR3 is made up of 11 amino acids. In DNA, the CDR3 is TGTGCCAGCAGATCCGGACTTGAAGCTTTCTTT. Its translation is CASRSGLEAFF.